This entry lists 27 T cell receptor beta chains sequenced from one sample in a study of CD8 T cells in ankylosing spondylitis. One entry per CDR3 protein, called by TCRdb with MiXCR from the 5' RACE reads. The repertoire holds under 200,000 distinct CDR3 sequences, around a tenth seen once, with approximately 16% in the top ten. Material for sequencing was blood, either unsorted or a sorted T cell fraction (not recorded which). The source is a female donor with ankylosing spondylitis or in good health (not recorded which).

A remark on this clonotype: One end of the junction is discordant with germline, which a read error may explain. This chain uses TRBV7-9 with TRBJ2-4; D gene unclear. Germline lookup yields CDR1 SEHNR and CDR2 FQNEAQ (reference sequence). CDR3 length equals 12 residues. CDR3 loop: CATSLLDDIQYF. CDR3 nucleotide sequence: TGTGCCACCAGCCTATTGGATGACATTCAGTACTTC.

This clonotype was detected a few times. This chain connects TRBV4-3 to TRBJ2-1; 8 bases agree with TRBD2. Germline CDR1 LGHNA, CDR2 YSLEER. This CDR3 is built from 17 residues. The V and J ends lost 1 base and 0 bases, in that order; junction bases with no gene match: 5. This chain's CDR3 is CASSQGTGRGSYNEQFF. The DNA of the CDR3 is TGCGCCAGCAGCCAAGGGACCGGGAGGGGCTCCTACAATGAGCAGTTCTTC.

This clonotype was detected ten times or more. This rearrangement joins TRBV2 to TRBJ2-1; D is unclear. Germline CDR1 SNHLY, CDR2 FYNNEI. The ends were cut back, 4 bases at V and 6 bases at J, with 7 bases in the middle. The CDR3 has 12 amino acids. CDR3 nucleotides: TGTGCCAGCAGTGGACTGCCCAATGAGCAGTTCTTC. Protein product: CASSGLPNEQFF.

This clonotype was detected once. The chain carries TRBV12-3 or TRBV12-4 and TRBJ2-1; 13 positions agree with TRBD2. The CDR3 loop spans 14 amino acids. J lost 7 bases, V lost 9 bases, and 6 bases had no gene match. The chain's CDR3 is CASEPGLAGNEQFF. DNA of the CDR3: TGTGCCAGTGAACCGGGACTAGCGGGAAATGAGCAGTTCTTC.

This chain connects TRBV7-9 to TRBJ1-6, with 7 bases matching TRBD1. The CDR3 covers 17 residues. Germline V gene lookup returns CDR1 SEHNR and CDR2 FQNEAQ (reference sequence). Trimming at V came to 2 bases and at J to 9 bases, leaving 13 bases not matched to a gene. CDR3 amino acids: CASSLPTRQGWGSPLHF. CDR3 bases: TGTGCCAGCAGCTTACCGACACGACAGGGTTGGGGTTCACCCCTCCACTTT.

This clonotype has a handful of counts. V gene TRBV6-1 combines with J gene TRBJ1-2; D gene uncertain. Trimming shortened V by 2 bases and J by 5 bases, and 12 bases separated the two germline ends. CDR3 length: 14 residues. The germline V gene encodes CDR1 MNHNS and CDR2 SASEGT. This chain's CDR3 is CASSELGRMYGYTF. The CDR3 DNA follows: TGTGCCAGCAGTGAATTGGGCCGGATGTATGGCTACACCTTC.

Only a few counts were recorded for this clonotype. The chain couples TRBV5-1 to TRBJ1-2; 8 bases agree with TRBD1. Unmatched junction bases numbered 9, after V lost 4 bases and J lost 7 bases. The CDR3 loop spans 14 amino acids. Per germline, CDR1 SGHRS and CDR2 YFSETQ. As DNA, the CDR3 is TGCGCCAGCAGCCCTTCGGGACAGGTCTTTGGCTACACCTTC. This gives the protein CASSPSGQVFGYTF.

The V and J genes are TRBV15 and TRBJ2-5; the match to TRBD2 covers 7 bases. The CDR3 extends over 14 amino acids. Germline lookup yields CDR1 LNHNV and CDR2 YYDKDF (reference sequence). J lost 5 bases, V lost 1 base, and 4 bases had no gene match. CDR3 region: CATSRGHSGETQYF. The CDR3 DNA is TGTGCCACCAGCAGAGGACATAGCGGGGAGACCCAGTACTTC.

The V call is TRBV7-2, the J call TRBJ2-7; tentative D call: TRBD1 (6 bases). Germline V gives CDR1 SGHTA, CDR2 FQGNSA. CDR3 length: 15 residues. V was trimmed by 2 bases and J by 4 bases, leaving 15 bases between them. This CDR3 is CASSLRDTPLYEQYF. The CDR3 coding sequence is TGTGCCAGCAGCTTAAGGGACACTCCGCTTTACGAGCAGTACTTC.

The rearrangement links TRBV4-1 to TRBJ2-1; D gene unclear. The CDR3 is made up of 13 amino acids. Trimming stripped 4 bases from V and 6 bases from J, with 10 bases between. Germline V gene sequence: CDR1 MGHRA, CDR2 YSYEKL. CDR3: CASSPIAGNEQFF. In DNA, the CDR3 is TGCGCCAGCAGCCCTATAGCCGGCAATGAGCAGTTCTTC.

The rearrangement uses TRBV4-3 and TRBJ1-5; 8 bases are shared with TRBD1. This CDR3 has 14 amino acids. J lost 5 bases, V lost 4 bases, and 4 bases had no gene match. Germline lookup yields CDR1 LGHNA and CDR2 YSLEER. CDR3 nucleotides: TGCGCCAGCAGCCCCGGACAGGGCGATCAGCCCCAGCATTTT. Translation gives CASSPGQGDQPQHF.

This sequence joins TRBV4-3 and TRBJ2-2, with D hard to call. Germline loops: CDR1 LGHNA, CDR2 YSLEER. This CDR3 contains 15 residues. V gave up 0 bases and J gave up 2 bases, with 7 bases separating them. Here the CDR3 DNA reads TGCGCCAGCAGCCAAGAGATGGGTAACACCGGGGAGCTGTTTTTT. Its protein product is CASSQEMGNTGELFF.

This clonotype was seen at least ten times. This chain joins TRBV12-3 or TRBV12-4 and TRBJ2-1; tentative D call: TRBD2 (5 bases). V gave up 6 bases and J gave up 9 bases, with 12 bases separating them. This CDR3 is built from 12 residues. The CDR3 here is CASSSTMVEQFF. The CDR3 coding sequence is TGTGCCAGCAGCTCGACTATGGTTGAGCAGTTCTTC.

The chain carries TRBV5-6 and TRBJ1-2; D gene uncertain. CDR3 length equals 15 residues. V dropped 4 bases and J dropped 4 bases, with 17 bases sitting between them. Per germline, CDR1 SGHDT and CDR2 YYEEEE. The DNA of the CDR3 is TGTGCCAGCAGCCCGTTTGGTGGCGCTGCCTATGGCTACACCTTC. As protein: CASSPFGGAAYGYTF.

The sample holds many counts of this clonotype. CDR3 coding DNA: TGTGCCAGCAGTCGCCTAGCCCAAGAGACCCAGTACTTC. Its translation is CASSRLAQETQYF. The genes are TRBV12-3 or TRBV12-4 and TRBJ2-5; D is perhaps TRBD2 (5 bases). V lost 5 bases and J lost 1, with 8 bases in between. The CDR3 consists of 13 residues.

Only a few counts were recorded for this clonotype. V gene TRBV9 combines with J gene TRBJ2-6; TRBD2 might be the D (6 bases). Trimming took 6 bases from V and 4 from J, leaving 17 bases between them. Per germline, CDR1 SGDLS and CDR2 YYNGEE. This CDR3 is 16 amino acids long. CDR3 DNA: TGTGCCAGCACCCAGGTGGGGGACTCGGGGGCCAACGTCCTGACTTTC. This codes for CASTQVGDSGANVLTF.

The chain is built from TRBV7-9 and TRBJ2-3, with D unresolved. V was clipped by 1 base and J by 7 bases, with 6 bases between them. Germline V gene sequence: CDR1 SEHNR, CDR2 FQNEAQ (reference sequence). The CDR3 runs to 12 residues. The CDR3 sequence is CASSLGVNTQYF. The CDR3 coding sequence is TGTGCCAGCAGCTTAGGAGTAAATACGCAGTATTTT.

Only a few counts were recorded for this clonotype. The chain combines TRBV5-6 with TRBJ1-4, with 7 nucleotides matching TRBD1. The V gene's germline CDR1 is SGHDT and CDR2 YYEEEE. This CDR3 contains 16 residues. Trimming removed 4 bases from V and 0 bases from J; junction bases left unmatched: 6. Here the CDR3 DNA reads TGTGCCAGCAGCCCAGGTCAGGGGGCAACTAATGAAAAACTGTTTTTT. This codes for CASSPGQGATNEKLFF.

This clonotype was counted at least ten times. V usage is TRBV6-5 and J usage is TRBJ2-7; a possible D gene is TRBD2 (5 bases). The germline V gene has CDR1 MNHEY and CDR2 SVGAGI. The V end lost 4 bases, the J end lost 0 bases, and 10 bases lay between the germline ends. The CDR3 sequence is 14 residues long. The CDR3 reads CASSWRVSSYEQYF. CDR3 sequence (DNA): TGTGCCAGCAGTTGGCGGGTAAGCTCCTACGAGCAGTACTTC.

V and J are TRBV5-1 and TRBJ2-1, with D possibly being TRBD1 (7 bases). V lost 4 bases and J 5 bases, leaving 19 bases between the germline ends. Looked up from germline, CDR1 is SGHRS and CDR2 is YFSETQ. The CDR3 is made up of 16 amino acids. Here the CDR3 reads CASSEPWQGGHNEQFF. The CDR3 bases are TGCGCCAGCAGCGAGCCTTGGCAGGGGGGACACAATGAGCAGTTCTTC.

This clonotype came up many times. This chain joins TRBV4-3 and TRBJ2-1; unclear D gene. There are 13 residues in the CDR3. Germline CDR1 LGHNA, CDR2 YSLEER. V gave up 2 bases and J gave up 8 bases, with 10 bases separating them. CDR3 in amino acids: CASSQFRVDEQFF. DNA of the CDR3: TGCGCCAGCAGCCAATTTCGGGTGGATGAGCAGTTCTTC.

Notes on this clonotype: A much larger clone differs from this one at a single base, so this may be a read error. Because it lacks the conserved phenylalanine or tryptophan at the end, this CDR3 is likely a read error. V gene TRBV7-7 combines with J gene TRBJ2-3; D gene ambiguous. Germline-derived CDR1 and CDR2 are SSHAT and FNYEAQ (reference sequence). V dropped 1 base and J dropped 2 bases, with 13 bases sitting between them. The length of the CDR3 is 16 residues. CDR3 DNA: TGTGCCAGCAGCTTAGGGGCAGAGGCCTACACAGATACGCAGTATTTA. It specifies CASSLGAEAYTDTQYL.

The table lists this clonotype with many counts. The CDR3 reads CASSAGTSGSRREDTQYF. In DNA form, the CDR3 reads TGTGCCAGCAGTGCCGGGACTAGCGGGAGCCGCCGTGAAGATACGCAGTATTTT. The gene calls are TRBV12-3 or TRBV12-4 and TRBJ2-3; 14 nucleotides match TRBD2. V was pared by 5 bases and J by 5 bases, with 12 bases of the junction left unmatched. The CDR3 consists of 18 residues.

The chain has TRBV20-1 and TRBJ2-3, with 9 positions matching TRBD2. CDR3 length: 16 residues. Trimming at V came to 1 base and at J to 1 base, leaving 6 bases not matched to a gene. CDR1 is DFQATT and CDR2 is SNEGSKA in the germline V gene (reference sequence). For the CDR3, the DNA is TGCAGTGCTAGAGTAAGACTAGCGGATGGCACAGATACGCAGTATTTT. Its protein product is CSARVRLADGTDTQYF.

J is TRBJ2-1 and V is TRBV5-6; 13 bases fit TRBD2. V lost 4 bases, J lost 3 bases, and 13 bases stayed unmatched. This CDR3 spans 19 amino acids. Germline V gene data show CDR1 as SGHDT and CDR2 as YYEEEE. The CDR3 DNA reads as TGTGCCAGCAGCCCCGGACTAGCGGGGGACGTACCCTTCTACAATGAGCAGTTCTTC. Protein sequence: CASSPGLAGDVPFYNEQFF.

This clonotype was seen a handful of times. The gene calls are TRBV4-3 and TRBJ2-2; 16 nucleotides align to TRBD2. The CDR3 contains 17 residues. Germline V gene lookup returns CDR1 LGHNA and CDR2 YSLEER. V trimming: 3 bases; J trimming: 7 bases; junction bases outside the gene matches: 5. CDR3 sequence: CASSHPGTSGRGGELFF. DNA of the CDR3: TGCGCCAGCAGCCACCCCGGGACTAGCGGGAGGGGCGGGGAGCTGTTTTTT.

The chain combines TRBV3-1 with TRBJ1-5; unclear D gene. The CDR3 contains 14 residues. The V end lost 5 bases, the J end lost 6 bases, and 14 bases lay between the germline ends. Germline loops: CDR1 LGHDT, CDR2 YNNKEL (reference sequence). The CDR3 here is CASSEKTGIQPQHF. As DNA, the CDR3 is TGTGCCAGCAGCGAGAAAACCGGGATTCAGCCCCAGCATTTT. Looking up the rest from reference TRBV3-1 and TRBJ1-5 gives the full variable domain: DTAVSQTPKYLVTQMGNDKSIKCEQNLGHDTMYWYKQDSKKFLKIMFSYNNKELIINETVPNRFSPKSPDKAHLNLHINSLELGDSAVYFCASSEKTGIQPQHFGDGTRLSIL.